The source of this T cell receptor beta chain is a study of shared clonotypes between healthy human individuals (dated by TCRdb to the early 2020s). Concerning the study at large: A couple of women and a few men aged 18 to 49 years were included in the cohort. For each donor, CD4 naive and CD4 memory were each given three plates, CD8 naive was given two plates, and CD8 memory was given one plate. To estimate repertoire size and how much clonotype sharing occurs between individuals, the study deeply sequenced the blood TCR repertoires of roughly 5 healthy adults. Libraries were prepared and TCR repertoires were sequenced by different laboratories using diverse techniques, in order to increase sequencing depth and limit assay-specific biases. Per donor, leukapheresis produced somewhere between about 0.9 and 9.5 billion PBMCs. What the research found in general, with its limitations: Across several donors, 4.5% to 6.5% of naive CD4, 3% to 4% of naive CD8, approximately 2.5% of memory CD4, and roughly 0.4% of memory CD8 clonotypes were shared. Sampling was limited to blood, and TCR repertoires in tissue likely differ from TCR repertoires in blood. Because the study included a small number of donors, the genetic and exposure-history diversity represented was limited. Higher generation probabilities were observed for clonotypes shared by all four sorted-subset donors than for non-shared clonotypes. Even with the large sequencing depth, rarefaction of the sorted-subset datasets indicated that sequencing was incomplete. Estimated clonotype richness was generally larger for naive than for memory subsets. Pairwise subsampling indicated that sequencing depth was expected to affect the degree of clonotype sharing among donors.

Healthy HIV-negative adults with no recently reported acute infections or vaccinations were included as donors. Every donor was a Caucasian adult living in Nashville, Tennessee, USA. CD8 memory samples consisted of magnetically selected CD45RO+ cells combined with CCR7-negative CD45RA+ effector memory (TemRA) cells. After blood collection by leukapheresis, PBMCs were isolated using Ficoll-Histopaque density gradient centrifugation and then cryopreserved in the vapor phase of liquid nitrogen. Purity and quantity of every magnetically sorted T cell population were checked by analytical flow cytometry. Genomic DNA was isolated from every sorted fraction and measured by UV absorbance on a Nanodrop 2000c. This clone was picked up many times. Its antigen is not yet known. No base-level quality is on record; no much larger clone is a single base apart. Using the deep immunoSEQ assay, multiplex PCR amplified TCR CDR3 regions from genomic DNA. Extracted genomic DNA from each cell subset was spread evenly across all wells of several immunoSEQ 96-well plates, with each plate serving as a replicate. For sorted subsets, roughly 200 ng of genomic DNA, equivalent to 25,000 to 35,000 T cell genomes, went into each replicate PCR. The purified libraries were quantified using a Qubit 3.0 fluorometer, sized with a Bioanalyzer 2100, and then quantified again using the KAPA Library Quantification kit. A separate single-read 150-cycle Illumina NextSeq 550 flow cell was used to sequence each immunoSEQ 96-well plate. The authors' analysis ran thus. Because the immunoSEQ output included only junctional sequences and no quality scores, the filtering could not be the same as the filtering used for full-length reads. Sequences were annotated with PyIR, a Python wrapper for IgBLAST v1.9, using IMGT germline references to assign V/J genes and CDR3. Reads were removed for weak V/J assignments (E-value above 1e-6), missing CDR3, stop codons, out-of-frame junctions, or ambiguous translated residues. V3J clonotypes were defined by identical inferred V gene, J gene, and CDR3 amino acid sequence. The percentage overlap between two repertoires was calculated by dividing the number of shared unique clonotypes by the size of the smaller repertoire. Richness of each repertoire was evaluated using RTK rarefaction, the Chao1 estimator, and Recon v2.1 estimates of unobserved clonotypes. For all TCRbeta clonotypes obtained by the gDNA method from four donors, generation probabilities were computed with OLGA. What TCRdb holds here is the immuneACCESS table cut down to in-frame rearrangements. Part of the clones is not present; checked against another copy, under half of the missing clones reflect an unresolved V gene, and the others are unexplained. The V and J calls and the clone size are those of that table, but D and trimming were determined from the DNA. For this sample there are some 700,000 clones; around 90% appear just once. The ten largest account for 30% to 40% of the sample.

Sequences were obtained from memory CD8+ T cells from PBMCs. The cell subset or site label on this specimen signifies: CD45RO+ cells pooled with CCR7-negative TemRA cells. The receptor comes from a young man in good health. Some clones in this sample may be carry-over from other donors' samples.

In nucleotide form, the sequence is TGCGCCAGCAGCCAAGGGGAGGGAGGCAATCAGCCCCAGCATTTT. Its protein is CASSQGEGGNQPQHF. The chain uses TRBV4-1 and TRBJ1-5, with the D gene too uncertain to name. The CDR3 runs 15 residues from the cysteine to the phenylalanine. Of all the DNA, just the CDR3 is kept, 45 bases in frame from base 1. The germline V gene sets CDR1 to MGHRA and CDR2 to YSYEKL. The junction carries 9 bases between V and J, which are trimmed by 1 base and 2 bases respectively.